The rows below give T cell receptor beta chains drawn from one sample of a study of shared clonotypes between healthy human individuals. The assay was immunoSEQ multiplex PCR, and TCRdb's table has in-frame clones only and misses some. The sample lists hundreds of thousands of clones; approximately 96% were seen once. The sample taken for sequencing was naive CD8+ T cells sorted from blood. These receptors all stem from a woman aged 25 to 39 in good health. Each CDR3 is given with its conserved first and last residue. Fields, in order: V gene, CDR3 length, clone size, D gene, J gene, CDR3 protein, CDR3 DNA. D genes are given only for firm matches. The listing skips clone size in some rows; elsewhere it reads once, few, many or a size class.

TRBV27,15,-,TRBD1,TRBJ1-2,CASSLTPRGLYGYTF,TGTGCCAGCAGTTTAACCCCCAGGGGGCTTTATGGCTACACCTTC
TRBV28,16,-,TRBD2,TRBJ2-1,CASSWVLAGGYNEQFF,TGTGCCAGCAGTTGGGTCTTGGCGGGAGGGTACAATGAGCAGTTCTTC
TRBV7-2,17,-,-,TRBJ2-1,CASSLEVSLSSYNEQFF,TGTGCCAGCAGCTTAGAGGTTAGCCTGAGCTCCTACAATGAGCAGTTCTTC
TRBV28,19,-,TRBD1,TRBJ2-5,CASSPTGGDKHGPKETQYF,TGTGCCAGCAGTCCCACAGGGGGTGATAAACATGGGCCCAAAGAGACCCAGTACTTC
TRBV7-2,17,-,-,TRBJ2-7,CASRARRANSPVYEQYF,TGTGCCAGCAGAGCAAGGCGGGCTAACTCCCCGGTCTACGAGCAGTACTTC
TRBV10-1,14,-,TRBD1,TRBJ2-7,CASSDNRGPYEQYF,TGCGCCAGCAGTGATAACAGGGGGCCCTACGAGCAGTACTTC
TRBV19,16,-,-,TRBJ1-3,CASSMLSQPSGNTIYF,TGTGCCAGTAGTATGCTGTCACAGCCCTCTGGAAACACCATATATTTT
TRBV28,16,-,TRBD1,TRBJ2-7,CASSLSPDRATYEQYF,TGTGCCAGCAGTTTGTCGCCTGACAGGGCTACCTACGAGCAGTACTTC
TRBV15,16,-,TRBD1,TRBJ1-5,CATSQTDRVLGQPQHF,TGTGCCACCAGCCAGACGGACAGGGTTCTCGGTCAGCCCCAGCATTTT
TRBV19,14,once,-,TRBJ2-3,CASSILGITDTQYF,TGTGCCAGTAGTATATTGGGGATCACAGATACGCAGTATTTT
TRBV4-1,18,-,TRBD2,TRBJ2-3,CASSLRLAEGSSTDTQYF,TGCGCCAGCAGCCTTAGACTAGCGGAGGGATCTAGCACAGATACGCAGTATTTT
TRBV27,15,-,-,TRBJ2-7,CASSLSISGSYEQYF,TGTGCCAGCAGTTTATCGATTAGCGGCTCCTACGAGCAGTACTTC
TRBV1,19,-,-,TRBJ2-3,CTSSPPSAEGRVISDTQYF,TGCACCAGCAGCCCACCCTCAGCGGAGGGCCGAGTCATCTCAGATACGCAGTATTTT
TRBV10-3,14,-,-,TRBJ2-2,CAIRGDWNTGELFF,TGTGCCATCAGAGGGGACTGGAACACCGGGGAGCTGTTTTTT
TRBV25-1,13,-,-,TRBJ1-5,CASSGQGDQPQHF,TGTGCCAGCAGTGGCCAGGGTGATCAGCCCCAGCATTTT
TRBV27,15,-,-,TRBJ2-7,CASSSRGARPYEQYF,TGTGCCAGCAGTTCGCGCGGGGCGAGACCCTACGAGCAGTACTTC
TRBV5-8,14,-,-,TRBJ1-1,CASSLGTANTEAFF,TGTGCCAGCAGCTTGGGGACAGCGAACACTGAAGCTTTCTTT
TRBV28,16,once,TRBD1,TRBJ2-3,CASSLPGTVSTDTQYF,TGTGCCAGCAGTTTACCCGGGACAGTTAGCACAGATACGCAGTATTTT
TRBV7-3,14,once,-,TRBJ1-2,CASSLSGTDYGYTF,TGTGCCAGCAGCTTAAGTGGCACCGACTATGGCTACACCTTC
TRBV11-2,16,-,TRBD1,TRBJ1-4,CASSSSTGTGAEKLFF,TGTGCCAGCAGCTCCTCGACCGGGACAGGGGCTGAAAAACTGTTTTTT
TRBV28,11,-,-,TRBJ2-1,CASVLYNEQFF,TGTGCCAGCGTACTTTACAATGAGCAGTTCTTC
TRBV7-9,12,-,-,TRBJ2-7,CASSFVGYEQYF,TGTGCCAGCAGCTTTGTGGGCTACGAGCAGTACTTC
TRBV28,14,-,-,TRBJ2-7,CASSLVGSTYEQYF,TGTGCCAGCAGTTTAGTGGGCAGTACCTACGAGCAGTACTTC
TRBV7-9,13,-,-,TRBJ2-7,CASSPPRSYEQYF,TGTGCCAGCAGCCCACCTCGGAGCTACGAGCAGTACTTC
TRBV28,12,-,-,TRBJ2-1,CASSFGGDEQFF,TGTGCCAGCAGTTTTGGGGGCGATGAGCAGTTCTTC
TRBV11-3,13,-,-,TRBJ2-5,CASSLDSQETQYF,TGTGCCAGCAGCTTGGACTCCCAAGAGACCCAGTACTTC
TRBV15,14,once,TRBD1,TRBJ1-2,CATSTRTGVQGYTF,TGTGCCACCAGCACCCGGACAGGGGTACAGGGCTACACCTTC
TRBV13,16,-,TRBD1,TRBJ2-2,CASSEGQGSHTGELFF,TGTGCCAGCAGCGAGGGACAGGGGTCGCACACCGGGGAGCTGTTTTTT
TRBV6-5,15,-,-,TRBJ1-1,CASSPPQETNTEAFF,TGTGCCAGCAGCCCCCCCCAGGAGACGAACACTGAAGCTTTCTTT
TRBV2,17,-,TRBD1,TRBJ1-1,CASRLSTGGGMNTEAFF,TGTGCCAGCAGATTATCTACAGGGGGCGGTATGAACACTGAAGCTTTCTTT
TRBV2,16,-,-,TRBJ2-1,CASSEVLLGASNEQFF,TGTGCCAGCAGTGAAGTCCTGTTGGGGGCAAGCAATGAGCAGTTCTTC
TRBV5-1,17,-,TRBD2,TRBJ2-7,CASSTHAGGLISYEQYF,TGCGCCAGCAGCACGCACGCGGGAGGTTTAATCTCCTACGAGCAGTACTTC